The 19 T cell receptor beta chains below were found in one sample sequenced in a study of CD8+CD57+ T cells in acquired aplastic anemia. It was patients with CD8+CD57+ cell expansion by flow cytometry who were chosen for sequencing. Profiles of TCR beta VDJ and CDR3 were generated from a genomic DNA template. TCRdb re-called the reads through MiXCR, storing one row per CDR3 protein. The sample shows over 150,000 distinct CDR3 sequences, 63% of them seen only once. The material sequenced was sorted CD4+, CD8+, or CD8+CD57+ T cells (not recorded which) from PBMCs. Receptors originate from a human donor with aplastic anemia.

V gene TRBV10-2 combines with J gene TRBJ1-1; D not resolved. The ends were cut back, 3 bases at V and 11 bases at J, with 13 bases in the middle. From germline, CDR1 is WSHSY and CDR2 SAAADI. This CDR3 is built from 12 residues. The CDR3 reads CASSEKDRMAFF. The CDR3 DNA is TGCGCCAGCAGTGAAAAAGACCGAATGGCTTTCTTT.

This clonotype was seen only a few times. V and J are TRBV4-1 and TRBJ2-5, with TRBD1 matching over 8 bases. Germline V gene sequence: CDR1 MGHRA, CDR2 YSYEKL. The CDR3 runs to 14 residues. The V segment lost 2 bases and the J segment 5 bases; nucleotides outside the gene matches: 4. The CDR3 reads CASSQTRGRETQYF. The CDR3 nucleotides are TGCGCCAGCAGCCAAACCAGGGGGCGGGAGACCCAGTACTTC.

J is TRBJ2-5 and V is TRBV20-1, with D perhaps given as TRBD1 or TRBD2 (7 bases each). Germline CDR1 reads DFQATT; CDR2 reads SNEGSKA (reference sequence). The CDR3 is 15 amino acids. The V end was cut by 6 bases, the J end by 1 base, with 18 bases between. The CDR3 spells CSALGRGGAQETQYF. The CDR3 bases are TGCAGTGCCCTAGGCAGGGGGGGGGCCCAAGAGACCCAGTACTTC.

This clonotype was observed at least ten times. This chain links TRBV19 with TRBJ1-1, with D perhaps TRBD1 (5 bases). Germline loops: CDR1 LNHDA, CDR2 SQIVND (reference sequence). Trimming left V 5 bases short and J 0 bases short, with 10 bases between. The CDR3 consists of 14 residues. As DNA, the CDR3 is TGTGCCAGTAGTTGGGGGGGTATGAACACTGAAGCTTTCTTT. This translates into CASSWGGMNTEAFF.

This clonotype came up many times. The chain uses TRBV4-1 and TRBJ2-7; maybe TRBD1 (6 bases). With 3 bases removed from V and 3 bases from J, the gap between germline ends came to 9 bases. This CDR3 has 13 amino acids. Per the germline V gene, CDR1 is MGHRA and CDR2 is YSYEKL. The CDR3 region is CASSQGQNYEQYF. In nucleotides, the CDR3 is TGCGCCAGCAGCCAGGGACAAAACTACGAGCAGTACTTC.

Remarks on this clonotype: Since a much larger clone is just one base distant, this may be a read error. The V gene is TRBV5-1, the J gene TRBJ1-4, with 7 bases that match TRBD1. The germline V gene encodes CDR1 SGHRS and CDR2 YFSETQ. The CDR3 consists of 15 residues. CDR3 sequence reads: CASSPGGQYNEELFF. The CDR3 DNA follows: TGCGCCAGCAGCCCGGGGGGACAGTATAATGAAGAACTGTTTTTT.

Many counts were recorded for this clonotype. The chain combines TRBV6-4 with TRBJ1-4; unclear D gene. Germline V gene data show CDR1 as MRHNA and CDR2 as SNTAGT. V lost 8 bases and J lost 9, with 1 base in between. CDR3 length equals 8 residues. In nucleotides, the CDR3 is TGTGCCAGCCAAAAACTGTTTTTT. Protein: CASQKLFF.

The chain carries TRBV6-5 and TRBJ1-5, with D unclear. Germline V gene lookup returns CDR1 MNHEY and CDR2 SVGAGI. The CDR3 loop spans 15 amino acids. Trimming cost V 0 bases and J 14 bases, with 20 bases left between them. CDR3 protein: CASSYSTGSNAYEHF. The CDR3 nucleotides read TGTGCCAGCAGTTACTCGACTGGCAGCAATGCCTACGAGCATTTT.

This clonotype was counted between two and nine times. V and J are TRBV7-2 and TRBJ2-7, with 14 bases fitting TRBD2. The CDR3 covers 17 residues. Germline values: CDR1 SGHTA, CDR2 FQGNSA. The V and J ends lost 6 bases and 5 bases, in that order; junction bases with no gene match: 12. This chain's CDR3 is CASRASQGLAGGDEQYF. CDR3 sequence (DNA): TGTGCCAGCAGAGCTTCCCAAGGACTAGCGGGAGGTGACGAGCAGTACTTC.

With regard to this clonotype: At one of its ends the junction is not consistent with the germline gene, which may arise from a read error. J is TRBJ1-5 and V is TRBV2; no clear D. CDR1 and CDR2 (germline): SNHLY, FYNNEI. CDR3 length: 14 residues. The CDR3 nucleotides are TGTGCCGGCAGTGAAGTGCAGGGCAATCAGCCCCAGCATTTT. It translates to CAGSEVQGNQPQHF.

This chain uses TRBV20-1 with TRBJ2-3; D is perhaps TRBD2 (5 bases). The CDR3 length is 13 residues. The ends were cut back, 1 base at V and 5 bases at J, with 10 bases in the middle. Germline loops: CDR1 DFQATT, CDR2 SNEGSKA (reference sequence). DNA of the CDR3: TGCAGTGCTAGAGGAGCGGAGAGAGATACGCAGTATTTT. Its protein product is CSARGAERDTQYF.

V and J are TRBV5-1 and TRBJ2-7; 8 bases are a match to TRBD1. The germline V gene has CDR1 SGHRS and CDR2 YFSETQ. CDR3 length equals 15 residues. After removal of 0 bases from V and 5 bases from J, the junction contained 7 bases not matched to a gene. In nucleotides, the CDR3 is TGCGCCAGCAGCTTGGGGGACAGGCCGGGGGACGAGCAGTACTTC. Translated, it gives CASSLGDRPGDEQYF.

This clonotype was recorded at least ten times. The CDR3 region is CASSLGSSGVQETQYF. In nucleotides, the CDR3 is TGTGCCAGCAGCTTAGGAAGTAGCGGGGTGCAAGAGACCCAGTACTTC. The chain carries TRBV7-9 and TRBJ2-5, with 8 positions matching TRBD2. J gave up 2 bases and V 1 base, and 6 bases lay outside the gene matches. CDR3 size: 16 residues. Germline CDR1 is SEHNR and CDR2 is FQNEAQ (reference sequence).

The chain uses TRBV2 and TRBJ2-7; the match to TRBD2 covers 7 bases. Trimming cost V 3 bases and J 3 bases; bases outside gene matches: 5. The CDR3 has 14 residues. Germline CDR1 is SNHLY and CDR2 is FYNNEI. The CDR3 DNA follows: TGTGCCAGCAGTGATAAGCGGGGAAACTACGAGCAGTACTTC. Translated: CASSDKRGNYEQYF.

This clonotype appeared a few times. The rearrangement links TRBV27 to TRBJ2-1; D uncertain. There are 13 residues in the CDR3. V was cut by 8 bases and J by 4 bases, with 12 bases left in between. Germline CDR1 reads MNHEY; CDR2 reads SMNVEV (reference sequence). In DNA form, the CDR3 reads TGTGCCAGCGGCCTATTAAGTTACAATGAGCAGTTCTTC. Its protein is CASGLLSYNEQFF.

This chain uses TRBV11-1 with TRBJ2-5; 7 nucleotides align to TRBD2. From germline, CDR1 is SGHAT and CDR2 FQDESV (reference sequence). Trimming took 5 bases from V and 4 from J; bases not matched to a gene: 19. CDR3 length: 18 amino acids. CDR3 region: CASSPRWPVCGGGETQYF. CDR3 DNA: TGTGCCAGCAGCCCAAGATGGCCGGTTTGCGGGGGTGGAGAGACCCAGTACTTC.

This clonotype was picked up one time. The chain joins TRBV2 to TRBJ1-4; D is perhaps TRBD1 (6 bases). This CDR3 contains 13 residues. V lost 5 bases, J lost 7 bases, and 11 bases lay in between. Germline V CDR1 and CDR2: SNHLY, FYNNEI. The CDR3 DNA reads TGTGCCAGCAGTCCGGGGGCGTCTGAAAAACTGTTTTTT. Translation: CASSPGASEKLFF.

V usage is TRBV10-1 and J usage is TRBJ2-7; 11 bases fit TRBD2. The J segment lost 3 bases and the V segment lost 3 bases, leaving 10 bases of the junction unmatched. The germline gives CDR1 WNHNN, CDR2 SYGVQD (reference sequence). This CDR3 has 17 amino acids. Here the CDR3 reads CASSERRLAGGLYEQYF. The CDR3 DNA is TGCGCCAGCAGTGAAAGAAGGCTAGCGGGGGGCCTCTACGAGCAGTACTTC.

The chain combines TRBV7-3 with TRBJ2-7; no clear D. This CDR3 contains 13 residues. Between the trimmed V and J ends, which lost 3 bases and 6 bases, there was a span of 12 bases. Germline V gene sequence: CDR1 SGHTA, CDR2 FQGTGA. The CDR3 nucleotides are TGTGCCAGCAGCTTTATCAAGGGAAGCGAGCAGTACTTC. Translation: CASSFIKGSEQYF.